These 24 T cell receptor beta chains share one sample of origin, sequenced in a study of shared clonotypes between healthy human individuals. Only CD45RO-negative cells positively selected for CCR7 counted as naive CD8 cells, so terminally differentiated effector memory CD45RA+ cells were excluded. Using immunoSEQ multiplex PCR, the repertoire was profiled, and TCRdb retains in-frame clones only, with some absent. The repertoire has millions of clones, just over 90% of them found once; the top ten carry around 1.7%. The sample consisted of naive CD8+ T cells from PBMCs. These receptor sequences come from a man younger than 35 in good health. Some clones in this sample may be carry-over from other donors' samples.

The rearrangement joins TRBV27 to TRBJ2-7; possibly TRBD1 for D (5 bases). Germline CDR1 is MNHEY and CDR2 is SMNVEV (reference sequence). The ends were cut back, 6 bases at V and 3 bases at J, with 12 bases in the middle. The CDR3 spans 13 residues. This CDR3 is CASSANQGYEQYF. CDR3 DNA: TGTGCCAGCAGCGCAAATCAGGGCTACGAGCAGTACTTC.

The V and J genes are TRBV19 and TRBJ2-7, with D unresolved. The V gene lost 5 bases and the J gene lost 0 bases, with 11 bases spanning the gap. The CDR3 is 14 amino acids. Germline assignment: CDR1 LNHDA and CDR2 SQIVND (reference sequence). CDR3 coding DNA: TGTGCCAGTAGTCCCCCGCAGGCCTCCTACGAGCAGTACTTC. It translates to CASSPPQASYEQYF. The full variable domain, in which reference TRBV19 and TRBJ2-7 provide the parts outside the CDR3, is DGGITQSPKYLFRKEGQNVTLSCEQNLNHDAMYWYRQDPGQGLRLIYYSQIVNDFQKGDIAEGYSVSREKKESFPLTVTSAQKNPTAFYLCASSPPQASYEQYFGPGTRLTVT.

The V gene is TRBV2, the J gene TRBJ2-1, with 11 bases fitting TRBD2. Losses at the gene ends were 6 bases for V and 4 bases for J; bases not matched to a gene: 8. The CDR3 sequence is 16 residues long. Looked up from germline, CDR1 is SNHLY and CDR2 is FYNNEI. This CDR3 reads CASSRTRLAGYNEQFF. For the CDR3, the DNA is TGTGCCAGCAGCCGAACGAGACTAGCGGGGTACAATGAGCAGTTCTTC.

This rearrangement joins TRBV28 to TRBJ2-3, with TRBD2 matching over 7 bases. This CDR3 region has 18 residues. The trim removed 6 bases at V and 2 bases at J, leaving 17 bases unmatched. CDR1 is MDHEN and CDR2 is SYDVKM in the germline V gene. The CDR3 DNA is TGTGCCAGCAGCACTTTATCCCCTAGCGGAAACCTCACAGATACGCAGTATTTT. The encoded protein is CASSTLSPSGNLTDTQYF.

The V gene is TRBV9, the J gene TRBJ1-1; D uncertain. The CDR3 length is 15 residues. The V and J ends lost 0 bases and 5 bases respectively, with 14 bases between them. In germline, CDR1 is SGDLS, CDR2 YYNGEE. The CDR3 region is CASSVVAASGTEAFF. The CDR3 nucleotides are TGTGCCAGCAGCGTAGTCGCAGCCTCGGGGACTGAAGCTTTCTTT.

The V gene is TRBV5-8, the J gene TRBJ2-7, with D perhaps TRBD1 or TRBD2 (5 bases each). V lost 4 bases and J lost 3, with 11 bases in between. In germline, CDR1 is SGHTS, CDR2 YDEGEE. The CDR3 is 13 amino acids. DNA for the CDR3: TGTGCCAGCAGCCCTAGGGACCGCTACGAGCAGTACTTC. Protein product: CASSPRDRYEQYF.

The chain is built from TRBV29-1 and TRBJ2-1; 9 nucleotides align to TRBD1. The V segment lost 7 bases and the J segment 9 bases; nucleotides outside the gene matches: 7. Germline V CDR1 and CDR2: SQVTM, ANQGSEA. The CDR3 has 12 residues. In DNA form, the CDR3 reads TGCAGCGCCGGGACAGGGTTCAGTGAGCAGTTCTTC. The encoded protein is CSAGTGFSEQFF.

This clone was found once. The genes are TRBV29-1 and TRBJ2-1, with 8 bases identical to TRBD2. The V gene end was trimmed by 2 bases and the J gene end by 9 bases; junction bases not matched to a gene: 12. The CDR3 extends over 15 amino acids. Looked up from germline, CDR1 is SQVTM and CDR2 is ANQGSEA. The CDR3: CSVESRGTRLGEQFF. The DNA of the CDR3 is TGCAGCGTTGAATCACGTGGGACTAGGCTAGGTGAGCAGTTCTTC.

The V and J genes are TRBV4-3 and TRBJ2-4; 7 nucleotides agree with TRBD1. The CDR3 consists of 17 residues. The germline gives CDR1 LGHNA, CDR2 YSLEER. Trimming at V came to 0 bases and at J to 3 bases, leaving 8 bases not matched to a gene. CDR3 sequence: CASSQDRQGVGKNIQYF. The CDR3 DNA sequence: TGCGCCAGCAGCCAAGATCGTCAGGGGGTGGGCAAAAACATTCAGTACTTC.

A single count supports this clone. J is TRBJ2-1 and V is TRBV7-3; TRBD2 agrees at 9 bases. Looked up from germline, CDR1 is SGHTA and CDR2 is FQGTGA. V dropped 5 bases and J dropped 8; count of bases not matched to a gene: 10. There are 15 residues in the CDR3. CDR3 amino acids: CASSQTGGRGDEQFF. The CDR3 nucleotides read TGTGCCAGCAGCCAAACCGGCGGGAGGGGCGATGAGCAGTTCTTC.

In this sample, this clone turned up once. J is TRBJ2-1 and V is TRBV7-8; 10 bases map to TRBD2. The CDR3 has 15 residues. V dropped 2 bases and J dropped 4; count of bases not matched to a gene: 2. The V gene's germline CDR1 is SGHVS and CDR2 FQNEAQ. The CDR3 nucleotides are TGTGCCAGCAGCTTACCTAGCGGGAGTTACAATGAGCAGTTCTTC. It codes for CASSLPSGSYNEQFF. Combining the CDR3 with reference TRBV7-8 and TRBJ2-1 gives the whole variable domain GAGVSQSPRYKVAKRGQDVALRCDPISGHVSLFWYQQALGQGPEFLTYFQNEAQLDKSGLPSDRFFAERPEGSVSTLKIQRTQQEDSAVYLCASSLPSGSYNEQFFGPGTRLTVL.

The rearrangement links TRBV7-9 to TRBJ1-1; possible D gene TRBD1, 5 bases. The germline V gene encodes CDR1 SEHNR and CDR2 FQNEAQ (reference sequence). CDR3 length equals 16 residues. Trimming removed 0 bases from V and 4 bases from J, with 15 bases in between. The CDR3 coding sequence is TGTGCCAGCAGCTTAGCGCCTCAGGGATCGGGCACTGAAGCTTTCTTT. This translates into CASSLAPQGSGTEAFF.

This clone was detected a few times. The chain is built from TRBV19 and TRBJ1-5, with 7 nucleotides matching TRBD1. This CDR3 is 14 amino acids long. Germline V gene data show CDR1 as LNHDA and CDR2 as SQIVND (reference sequence). The ends lost 8 bases at V and 7 bases at J; junction bases unmatched: 11. The CDR3 spells CASAGGFSGQPQHF. The CDR3 DNA follows: TGTGCCAGTGCAGGGGGATTCTCCGGACAGCCCCAGCATTTT.

This rearrangement joins TRBV2 to TRBJ2-3; 12 bases match TRBD2. The CDR3 extends over 17 amino acids. The junction had 3 bases not matched to a gene; V was cut back by 2 bases and J by 0 bases. CDR1 SNHLY and CDR2 FYNNEI come from the germline V gene. The CDR3 DNA reads as TGTGCCAGCAGTGAACTAGCGGGAGGGCGTAGCACAGATACGCAGTATTTT. Translated, it gives CASSELAGGRSTDTQYF.

The chain couples TRBV28 to TRBJ2-7, with D unclear. The CDR3 spans 10 residues. The germline gives CDR1 MDHEN, CDR2 SYDVKM. V dropped 6 bases and J dropped 7 bases, with 7 bases sitting between them. The CDR3 nucleotides are TGTGCCAGCAGCGATCGAGAGCAGTACTTC. This gives the protein CASSDREQYF.

Notes on this clone: This sample includes further DNA sequences coding for the same CDR3. CDR3 coding DNA: TGTGCCAGCAGTTTAAGACAGGGGCTATACGAGCAGTACTTC. It yields the protein CASSLRQGLYEQYF. The chain links TRBV28 to TRBJ2-7; TRBD1 aligns across 8 bases. V dropped 2 bases and J dropped 4; count of bases not matched to a gene: 4. The germline CDR1 and CDR2 sequences are MDHEN and SYDVKM. The CDR3 extends over 14 amino acids. Full variable domain (outside the CDR3, taken from reference TRBV28 and TRBJ2-7): DVKVTQSSRYLVKRTGEKVFLECVQDMDHENMFWYRQDPGLGLRLIYFSYDVKMKEKGDIPEGYSVSREKKERFSLILESASTNQTSMYLCASSLRQGLYEQYFGPGTRLTVT.

The chain carries TRBV30 and TRBJ2-7; D perhaps matches TRBD2 (7 bases). The germline V gene encodes CDR1 GTSNPN and CDR2 SVGIG (reference sequence). V dropped 3 bases and J dropped 4 bases, with 16 bases sitting between them. CDR3 size: 14 residues. CDR3 DNA: TGTGCCTGGAGGGGGGCGGGAGCCGATTACGAGCAGTACTTC. This translates into CAWRGAGADYEQYF. The full variable domain, in which reference TRBV30 and TRBJ2-7 provide the parts outside the CDR3, is SQTIHQWPATLVQPVGSPLSLECTVEGTSNPNLYWYRQAAGRGLQLLFYSVGIGQISSEVPQNLSASRPQDRQFILSSKKLLLSDSGFYLCAWRGAGADYEQYFGPGTRLTVT.

This clone was seen once. V usage is TRBV11-2 and J usage is TRBJ1-1; D may be TRBD1 (5 bases). CDR1 and CDR2 (germline): SGHAT, FQNNGV. Between the trimmed V and J ends, which lost 6 bases and 5 bases, there was a span of 25 bases. This CDR3 is built from 17 residues. The chain's CDR3 is CASSFFSRNQGETEAFF. As DNA, the CDR3 is TGTGCCAGCAGTTTTTTTTCCCGGAACCAAGGGGAAACTGAAGCTTTCTTT.

The gene calls are TRBV19 and TRBJ1-5; D gene ambiguous. Trimming cost V 3 bases and J 4 bases, with 13 bases left between them. The CDR3 is 15 amino acids. Germline CDR1 is LNHDA and CDR2 is SQIVND (reference sequence). The DNA of the CDR3 is TGTGCCAGTAGTATGATGGGGTCCGTAAATCAGCCCCAGCATTTT. Residues: CASSMMGSVNQPQHF.

Written as DNA, the CDR3 is TGTGCCAGCAGCTTAGCATCAGGGTACTCCTACAATGAGCAGTTCTTC. This sequence encodes CASSLASGYSYNEQFF. This rearrangement joins TRBV7-9 to TRBJ2-1; D may be TRBD1 (5 bases). This CDR3 spans 16 amino acids. Trimming shortened V by 0 bases and J by 0 bases, and 9 bases separated the two germline ends. CDR1 and CDR2 from the germline V gene are SEHNR and FQNEAQ (reference sequence).

The sample holds one count of this clone. V is TRBV7-7 and J is TRBJ2-1, with TRBD2 matching 9 bases. Per the germline V gene, CDR1 is SSHAT and CDR2 is FNYEAQ (reference sequence). This CDR3 contains 15 residues. The V and J ends lost 1 base and 4 bases, in that order; junction bases with no gene match: 2. The CDR3 loop reads CASSLVAGAYNEQFF. In nucleotides, the CDR3 is TGTGCCAGCAGCTTAGTAGCGGGAGCGTACAATGAGCAGTTCTTC.

This clone was seen just once. The rearrangement joins TRBV4-2 to TRBJ2-7, with unresolved D. This CDR3 is built from 17 residues. Germline V CDR1 and CDR2: LGHNA, YNFKEQ. Trimming stripped 0 bases from V and 0 bases from J, with 15 bases between. The CDR3 here is CASSQDMSVRSSYEQYF. For the CDR3, the DNA is TGTGCCAGCAGCCAAGATATGAGCGTCCGTTCCTCCTACGAGCAGTACTTC.

A note on this clone: The sample carries other DNA sequences with the same CDR3. The chain joins TRBV2 to TRBJ1-3; D is uncertain. The germline gives CDR1 SNHLY, CDR2 FYNNEI. CDR3 size: 14 residues. V was cut by 3 bases and J by 1 base, with 7 bases left in between. The CDR3 DNA reads TGTGCCAGCAGTGAGGGAGGATCTGGAAACACCATATATTTT. This gives the protein CASSEGGSGNTIYF.

Details on this clone: One end of the junction fails to match germline, which may point to a read error. J is TRBJ2-1 and V is TRBV10-3, with D perhaps TRBD2 (5 bases). This CDR3 is 13 amino acids long. From germline, CDR1 is ENHRY and CDR2 SYGVKD. CDR3 sequence reads: CSIPGVGYNEQFF. DNA for the CDR3: TGCTCTATTCCCGGGGTGGGGTACAATGAGCAGTTCTTC.